This T cell receptor delta chain emerged from a study of human gamma delta and Vdelta1 T cells. Note on this clone: As yet, its antigen is unknown.

Broader study findings: Acute myeloid leukemia was reportedly broadly targeted by polyclonal Delta One T cells.

This CDR3 contains 21 residues. V lost 4 bases and J lost 1, with 31 bases in between. Looked up from germline, CDR1 is TSWWSYY and CDR2 is QGS. TCRdb reanalysed the PCR reads with CATT. Of some 13,000 delta-chain clones listed, less than 60% are singletons. The chain recombines TRDV1 with TRDJ1; D might be TRDD2 (7 bases). The receptor's source is a human donor in good health. Sequences were obtained from Vdelta1 gamma-delta T cells from blood grown in culture (DOT cells). The CDR3 DNA is TGTGCTCTTGGGGCACAACGTTCCTACGAGGGGGAAAGGGGCGCCACCGATAAACTCATCTTT. It is translated as CALGAQRSYEGERGATDKLIF.